This entry concerns a single T cell receptor beta chain. Antigen: not known. This may be a read error, as it is one base from a much larger clone. The sample comes from a study of T cells in Graves' hyperthyroidism and ophthalmopathy. The study, taken as a whole, reports: Before onset, ophthalmopathy was predicted by the model a median roughly six months earlier.

RNA transcripts gave rise to amplified TCR beta CDR3 regions. First-round RT-PCR of the TCR CDR3 relied on the HTBI primer set. One entry per CDR3 protein results from TCRdb running MiXCR on the multiplex PCR reads. The repertoire consists of about 290,000 distinct CDR3 sequences, with roughly an eighth occurring once and the leading ten covering 7.9%. Newly diagnosed patients aged 18 to 65 had hyperthyroidism of under 2 months' duration. This receptor was identified in a woman aged 40 to 50 with Graves' hyperthyroidism. The sequencing input was blood.

The CDR3: CASSLRTPDTEAFF. The CDR3 DNA follows: TGTGCCAGCAGCCTAAGGACACCCGACACTGAAGCTTTCTTT. V and J are TRBV3-1 and TRBJ1-1; weak D call: TRBD1 (5 bases). CDR3 length equals 14 residues. Per germline, CDR1 LGHDT and CDR2 YNNKEL (reference sequence). V shed 4 bases and J shed 3 bases, with 12 bases lying between them.